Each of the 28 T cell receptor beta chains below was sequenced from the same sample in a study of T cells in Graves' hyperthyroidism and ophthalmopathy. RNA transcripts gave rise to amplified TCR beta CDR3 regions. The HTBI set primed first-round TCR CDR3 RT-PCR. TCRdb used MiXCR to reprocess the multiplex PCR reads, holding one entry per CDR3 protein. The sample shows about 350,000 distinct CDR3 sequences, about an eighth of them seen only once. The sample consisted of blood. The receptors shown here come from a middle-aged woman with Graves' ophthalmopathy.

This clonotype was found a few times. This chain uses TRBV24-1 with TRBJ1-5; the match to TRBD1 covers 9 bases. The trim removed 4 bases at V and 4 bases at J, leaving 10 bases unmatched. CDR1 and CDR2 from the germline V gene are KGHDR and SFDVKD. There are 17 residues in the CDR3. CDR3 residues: CATSEAGTGSTNQPQHF. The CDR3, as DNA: TGTGCCACCAGTGAGGCCGGGACAGGGTCTACAAATCAGCCCCAGCATTTT.

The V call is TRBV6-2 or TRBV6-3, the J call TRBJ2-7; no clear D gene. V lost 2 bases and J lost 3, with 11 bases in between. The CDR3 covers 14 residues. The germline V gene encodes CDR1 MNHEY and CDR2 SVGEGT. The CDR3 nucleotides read TGTGCCAGCAGTTACAATTCGGAGAACTACGAGCAGTACTTC. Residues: CASSYNSENYEQYF.

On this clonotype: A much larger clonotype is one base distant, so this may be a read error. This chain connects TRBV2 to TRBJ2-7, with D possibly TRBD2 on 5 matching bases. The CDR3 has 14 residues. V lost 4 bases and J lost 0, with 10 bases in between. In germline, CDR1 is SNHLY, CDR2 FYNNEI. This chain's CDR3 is CASSGGYSSYEQYF. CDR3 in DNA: TGTGCCAGCAGTGGAGGGTACAGCTCCTACGAGCAGTACTTC.

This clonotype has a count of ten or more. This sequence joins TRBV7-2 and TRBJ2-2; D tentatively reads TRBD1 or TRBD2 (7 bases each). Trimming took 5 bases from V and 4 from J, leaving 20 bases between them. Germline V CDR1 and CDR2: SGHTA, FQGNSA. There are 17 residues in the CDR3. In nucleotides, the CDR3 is TGTGCCAGCAGCCCCCCAGGGGGGGGGGCCCTCACCGGGGAGCTGTTTTTT. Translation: CASSPPGGGALTGELFF.

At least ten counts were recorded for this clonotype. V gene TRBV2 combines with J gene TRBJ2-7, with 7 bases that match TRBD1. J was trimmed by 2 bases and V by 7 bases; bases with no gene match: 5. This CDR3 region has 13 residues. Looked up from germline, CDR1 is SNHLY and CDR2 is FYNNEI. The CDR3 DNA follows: TGTGCCAGCATTGCGCAGGGGGCCTACGAGCAGTACTTC. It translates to CASIAQGAYEQYF.

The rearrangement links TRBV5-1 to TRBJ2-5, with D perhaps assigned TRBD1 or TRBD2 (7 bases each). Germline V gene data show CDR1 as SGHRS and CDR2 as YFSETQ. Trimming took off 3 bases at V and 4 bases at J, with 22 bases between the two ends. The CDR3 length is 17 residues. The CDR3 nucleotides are TGCGCCAGCAGCTCCGGTGGCAACAGGGGCGGGAGAGAGACCCAGTACTTC. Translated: CASSSGGNRGGRETQYF.

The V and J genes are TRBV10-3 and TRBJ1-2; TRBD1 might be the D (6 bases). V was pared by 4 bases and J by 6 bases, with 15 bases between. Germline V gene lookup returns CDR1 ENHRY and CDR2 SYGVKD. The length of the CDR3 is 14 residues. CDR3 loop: CAISGGRGPDGYTF. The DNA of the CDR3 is TGTGCCATCAGTGGGGGCAGGGGACCCGATGGCTACACCTTC.

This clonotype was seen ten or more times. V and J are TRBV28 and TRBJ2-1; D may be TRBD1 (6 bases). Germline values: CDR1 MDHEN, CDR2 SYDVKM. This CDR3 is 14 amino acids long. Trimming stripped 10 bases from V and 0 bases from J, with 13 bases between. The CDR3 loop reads CATLDRFSYNEQFF. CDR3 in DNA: TGTGCCACCCTGGACAGATTCTCCTACAATGAGCAGTTCTTC.

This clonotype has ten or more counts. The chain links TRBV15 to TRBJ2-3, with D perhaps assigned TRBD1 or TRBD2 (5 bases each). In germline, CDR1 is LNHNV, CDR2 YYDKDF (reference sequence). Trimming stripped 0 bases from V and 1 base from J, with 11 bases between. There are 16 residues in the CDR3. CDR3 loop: CATSREGWDRTDTQYF. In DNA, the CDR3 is TGTGCCACCAGCAGAGAGGGGTGGGACCGCACAGATACGCAGTATTTT. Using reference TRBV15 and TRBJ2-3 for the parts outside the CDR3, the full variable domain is DAMVIQNPRYQVTQFGKPVTLSCSQTLNHNVMYWYQQKSSQAPKLLFHYYDKDFNNEADTPDNFQSRRPNTSFCFLDIRSPGLGDTAMYLCATSREGWDRTDTQYFGPGTRLTVL.

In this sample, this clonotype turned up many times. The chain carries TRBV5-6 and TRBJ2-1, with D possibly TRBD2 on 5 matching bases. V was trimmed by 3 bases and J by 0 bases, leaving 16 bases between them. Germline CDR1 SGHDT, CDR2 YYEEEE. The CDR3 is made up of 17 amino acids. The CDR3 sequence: CASSWEAGKSSYNEQFF. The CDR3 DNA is TGTGCCAGCAGCTGGGAAGCCGGGAAGAGCTCCTACAATGAGCAGTTCTTC.

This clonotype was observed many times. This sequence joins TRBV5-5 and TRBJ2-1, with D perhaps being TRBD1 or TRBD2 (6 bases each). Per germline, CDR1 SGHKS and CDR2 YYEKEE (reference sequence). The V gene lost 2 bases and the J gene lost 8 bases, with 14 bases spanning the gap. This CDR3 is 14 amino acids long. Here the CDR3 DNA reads TGTGCCAGCAGCTTTCAACCGGGGGCGGATGAGCAGTTCTTC. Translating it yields CASSFQPGADEQFF.

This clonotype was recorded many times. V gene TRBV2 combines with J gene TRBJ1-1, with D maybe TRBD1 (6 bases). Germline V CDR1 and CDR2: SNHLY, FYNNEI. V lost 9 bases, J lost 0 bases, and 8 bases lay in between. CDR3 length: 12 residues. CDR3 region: CARDRLNTEAFF. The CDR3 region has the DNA TGTGCCAGGGACAGACTGAACACTGAAGCTTTCTTT.

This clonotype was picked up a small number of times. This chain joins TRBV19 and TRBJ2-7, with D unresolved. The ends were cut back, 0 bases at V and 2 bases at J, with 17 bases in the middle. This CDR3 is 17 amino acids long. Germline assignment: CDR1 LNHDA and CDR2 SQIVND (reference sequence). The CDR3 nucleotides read TGTGCCAGTAGTATAGATGGGCCCGCTGGGAATACCTACGAGCAGTACTTC. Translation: CASSIDGPAGNTYEQYF.

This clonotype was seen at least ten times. The CDR3 spells CASSLVDRPELNTEAFF. DNA for the CDR3: TGTGCCAGCAGCTTAGTGGACAGGCCGGAACTGAACACTGAAGCTTTCTTT. V gene TRBV11-2 combines with J gene TRBJ1-1; 7 nucleotides line up with TRBD1. The CDR3 covers 17 residues. The V and J ends lost 1 base and 0 bases, in that order; junction bases with no gene match: 8. The germline gives CDR1 SGHAT, CDR2 FQNNGV.

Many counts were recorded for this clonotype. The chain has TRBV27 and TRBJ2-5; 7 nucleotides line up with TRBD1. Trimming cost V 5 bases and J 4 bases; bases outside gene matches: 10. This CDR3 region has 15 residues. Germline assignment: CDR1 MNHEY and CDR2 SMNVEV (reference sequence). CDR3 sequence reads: CASSNYRGVGETQYF. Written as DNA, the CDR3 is TGTGCCAGCAGTAACTACAGGGGTGTAGGAGAGACCCAGTACTTC.

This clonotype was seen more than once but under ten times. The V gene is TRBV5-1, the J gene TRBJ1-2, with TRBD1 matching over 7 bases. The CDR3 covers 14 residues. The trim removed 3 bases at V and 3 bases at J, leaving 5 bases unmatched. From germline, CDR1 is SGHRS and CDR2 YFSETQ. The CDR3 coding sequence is TGCGCCAGCAGCTCAGAGACAGGGTACTATGGCTACACCTTC. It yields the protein CASSSETGYYGYTF.

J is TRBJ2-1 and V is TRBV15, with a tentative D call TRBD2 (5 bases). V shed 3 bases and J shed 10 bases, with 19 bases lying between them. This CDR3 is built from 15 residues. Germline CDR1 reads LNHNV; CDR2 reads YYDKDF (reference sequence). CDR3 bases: TGTGCCACCAGCAGGGAGTGGGTCGACTCTAGCGAGCAGTTCTTC. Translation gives CATSREWVDSSEQFF.

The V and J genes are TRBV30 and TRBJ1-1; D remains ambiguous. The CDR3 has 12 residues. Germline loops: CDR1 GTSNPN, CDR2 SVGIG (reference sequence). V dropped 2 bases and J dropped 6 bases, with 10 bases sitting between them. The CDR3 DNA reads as TGTGCCTGGAGTTTCGGTTTCGCTGAAGCTTTCTTT. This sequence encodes CAWSFGFAEAFF.

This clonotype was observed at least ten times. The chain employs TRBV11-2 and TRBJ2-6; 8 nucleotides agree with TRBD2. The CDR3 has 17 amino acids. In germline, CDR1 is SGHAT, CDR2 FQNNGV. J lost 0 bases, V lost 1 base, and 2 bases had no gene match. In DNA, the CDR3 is TGTGCCAGCAGCTTAGTCAGCGGGAGCTCTGGGGCCAACGTCCTGACTTTC. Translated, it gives CASSLVSGSSGANVLTF.

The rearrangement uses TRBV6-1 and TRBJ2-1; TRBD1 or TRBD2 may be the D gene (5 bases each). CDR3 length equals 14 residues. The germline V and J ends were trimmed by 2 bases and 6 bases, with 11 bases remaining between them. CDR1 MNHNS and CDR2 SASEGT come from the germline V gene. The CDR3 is CASSEYGGPNEQFF. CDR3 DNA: TGTGCCAGCAGTGAATATGGGGGACCCAATGAGCAGTTCTTC.

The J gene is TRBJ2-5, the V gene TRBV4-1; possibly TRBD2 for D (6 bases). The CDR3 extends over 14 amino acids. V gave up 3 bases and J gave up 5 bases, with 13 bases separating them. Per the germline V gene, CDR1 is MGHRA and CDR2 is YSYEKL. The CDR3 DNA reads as TGCGCCAGCAGCCAGGCTCGGGGGAAGGAGACCCAGTACTTC. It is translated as CASSQARGKETQYF.

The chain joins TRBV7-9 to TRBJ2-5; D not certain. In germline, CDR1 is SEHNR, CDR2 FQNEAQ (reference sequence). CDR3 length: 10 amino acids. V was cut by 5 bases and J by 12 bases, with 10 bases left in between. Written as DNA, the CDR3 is TGTGCCAGCAGCCCCGGTGTGGAGTACTTC. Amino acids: CASSPGVEYF. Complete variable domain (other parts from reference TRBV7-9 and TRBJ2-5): DTGVSQNPRHKITKRGQNVTFRCDPISEHNRLYWYRQTLGQGPEFLTYFQNEAQLEKSRLLSDRFSAERPKGSFSTLEIQRTEQGDSAMYLCASSPGVEYFGPGTRLLVL.

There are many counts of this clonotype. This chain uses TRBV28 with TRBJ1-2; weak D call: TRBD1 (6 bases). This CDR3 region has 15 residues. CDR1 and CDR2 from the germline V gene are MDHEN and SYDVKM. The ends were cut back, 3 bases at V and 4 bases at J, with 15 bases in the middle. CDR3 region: CASSFDVEDSYGYTF. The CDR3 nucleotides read TGTGCCAGCAGTTTTGACGTAGAGGACAGCTATGGCTACACCTTC.

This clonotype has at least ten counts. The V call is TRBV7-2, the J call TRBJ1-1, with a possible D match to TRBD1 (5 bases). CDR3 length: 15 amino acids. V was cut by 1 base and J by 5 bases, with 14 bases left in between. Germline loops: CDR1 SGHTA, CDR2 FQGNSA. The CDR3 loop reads CASSLGSAGSTEAFF. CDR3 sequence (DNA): TGTGCCAGCAGCTTAGGGTCGGCAGGGAGTACTGAAGCTTTCTTT.

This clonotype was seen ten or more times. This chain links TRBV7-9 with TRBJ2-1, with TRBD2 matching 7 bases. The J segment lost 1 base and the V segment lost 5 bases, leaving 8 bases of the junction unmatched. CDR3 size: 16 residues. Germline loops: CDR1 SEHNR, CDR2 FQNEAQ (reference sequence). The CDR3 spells CASSAGGTGSYNEQFF. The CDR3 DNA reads TGTGCCAGCAGCGCCGGGGGGACGGGTTCCTACAATGAGCAGTTCTTC.

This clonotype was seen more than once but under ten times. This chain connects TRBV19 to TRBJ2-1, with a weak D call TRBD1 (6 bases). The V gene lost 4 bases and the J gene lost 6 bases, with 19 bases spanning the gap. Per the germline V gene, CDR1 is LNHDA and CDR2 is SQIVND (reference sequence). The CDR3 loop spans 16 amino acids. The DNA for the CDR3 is TGTGCCAGTAGTACCCGGACAGAAATTTTCTCCAATGAGCAGTTCTTC. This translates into CASSTRTEIFSNEQFF.

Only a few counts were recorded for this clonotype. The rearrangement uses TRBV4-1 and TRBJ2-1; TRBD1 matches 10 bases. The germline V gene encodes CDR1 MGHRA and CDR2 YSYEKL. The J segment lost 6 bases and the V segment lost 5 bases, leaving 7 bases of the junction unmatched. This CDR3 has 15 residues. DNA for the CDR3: TGCGCCAGCAGCTCCCTCGGGACAGGGGTCAATGAGCAGTTCTTC. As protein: CASSSLGTGVNEQFF.

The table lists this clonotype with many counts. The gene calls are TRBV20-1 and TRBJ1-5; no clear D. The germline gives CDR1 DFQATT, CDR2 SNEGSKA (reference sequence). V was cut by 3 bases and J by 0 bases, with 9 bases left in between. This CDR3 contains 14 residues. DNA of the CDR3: TGCAGTGCTAGCGGGTCTGATAGCAATCAGCCCCAGCATTTT. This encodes CSASGSDSNQPQHF.